What follows are 32 T cell receptor beta chains derived from one specimen sequenced in a study of blood T cells in healthy people across ages. Primed by a sample-barcoded 5' primer and a J-beta primer mix, a second PCR proceeded for about 6 to 11 cycles. One entry per CDR3 protein results from TCRdb running MiXCR on the 5' RACE reads. The sample records more than 650,000 distinct CDR3 sequences, around 25% being singletons. The sample was also reused in another study, on T cells of mothers and their children.

What was sequenced was blood. The receptors were sampled from a boy aged 5-17 years in good health.

This clonotype has only a few counts. The V and J genes are TRBV21-1 and TRBJ2-7. TRBV21-1 corresponds to a pseudogene. The CDR3 loop spans 18 amino acids. The CDR3 DNA is TGTGCCAGCAGCAAAGGTCGTGGTGTCGCTGGGGGACTCTACGAGCAGTACTTC. Amino acids: CASSKGRGVAGGLYEQYF.

This clonotype turned up a few times. One junction end disagrees with the germline gene, perhaps due to a read error. The chain recombines TRBV7-2 with TRBJ2-7; 10 positions agree with TRBD1. This CDR3 comprises 15 residues. CDR1 is SGHTA and CDR2 is FQGNSA in the germline V gene. Here the CDR3 reads CVSSLGGTGALEQYF. CDR3 coding DNA: TGTGTCAGCAGCTTAGGCGGGACAGGGGCCCTCGAGCAGTACTTC.

The rearrangement joins TRBV7-9 to TRBJ1-2, with D hard to call. Trimming stripped 2 bases from V and 3 bases from J, with 7 bases between. Germline assignment: CDR1 SEHNR and CDR2 FQNEAQ (reference sequence). CDR3 size: 13 residues. Here the CDR3 reads CASSLPAYYGYTF. The DNA of the CDR3 is TGTGCCAGCAGCTTACCCGCGTACTATGGCTACACCTTC. Supplemented by reference TRBV7-9 and TRBJ1-2, the full variable domain reads DTGVSQNPRHKITKRGQNVTFRCDPISEHNRLYWYRQTLGQGPEFLTYFQNEAQLEKSRLLSDRFSAERPKGSFSTLEIQRTEQGDSAMYLCASSLPAYYGYTFGSGTRLTVV.

The V and J genes are TRBV12-3 or TRBV12-4 and TRBJ1-1; possible D gene TRBD1, 5 bases. The CDR3 spans 13 residues. The V end was cut by 6 bases, the J end by 10 bases, with 18 bases between. This chain's CDR3 is CASSRWDGIRAFF. The CDR3 nucleotides read TGTGCCAGCAGCCGTTGGGACGGCATTCGAGCTTTCTTT.

V is TRBV5-1 and J is TRBJ1-2, with no clear D. This CDR3 contains 11 residues. Germline values: CDR1 SGHRS, CDR2 YFSETQ. V was pared by 8 bases and J by 2 bases, with 7 bases between. The CDR3 region is CASGLNYGYTF. CDR3 DNA sequence: TGCGCCAGTGGCCTCAACTATGGCTACACCTTC. The complete variable domain, with remaining parts taken from reference TRBV5-1 and TRBJ1-2, reads KAGVTQTPRYLIKTRGQQVTLSCSPISGHRSVSWYQQTPGQGLQFLFEYFSETQRNKGNFPGRFSGRQFSNSRSEMNVSTLELGDSALYLCASGLNYGYTFGSGTRLTVV.

This clonotype has only a few counts. The genes are TRBV7-9 and TRBJ2-5; D not certain. CDR1 and CDR2 from the germline V gene are SEHNR and FQNEAQ (reference sequence). The CDR3 consists of 11 residues. V lost 2 bases and J lost 11, with 9 bases in between. The CDR3: CASSLLGWQYF. The CDR3 region has the DNA TGTGCCAGCAGCTTATTGGGTTGGCAGTACTTC. The complete variable domain, with remaining parts taken from reference TRBV7-9 and TRBJ2-5, reads DTGVSQNPRHKITKRGQNVTFRCDPISEHNRLYWYRQTLGQGPEFLTYFQNEAQLEKSRLLSDRFSAERPKGSFSTLEIQRTEQGDSAMYLCASSLLGWQYFGPGTRLLVL.

This clonotype was detected a few times. The CDR3 sequence is CASSLGGRIYEQYF. The CDR3 bases are TGTGCCAGCAGCCTGGGGGGGCGAATATACGAGCAGTACTTC. The chain employs TRBV7-2 and TRBJ2-7; possible D gene TRBD2, 7 bases. V dropped 5 bases and J dropped 4 bases, with 15 bases sitting between them. The CDR3 is 14 amino acids. Per the germline V gene, CDR1 is SGHTA and CDR2 is FQGNSA.

This clonotype has only a few counts. This chain joins TRBV3-1 and TRBJ2-3; D ambiguous. Germline V gene sequence: CDR1 LGHDT, CDR2 YNNKEL (reference sequence). Deletions cut 1 base from V and 3 bases from J, with 14 bases between. The CDR3 extends over 16 amino acids. CDR3 sequence: CASSQAQTSGTDTQYF. The DNA of the CDR3 is TGTGCCAGCAGCCAAGCTCAGACGTCAGGAACAGATACGCAGTATTTT.

This clonotype occurred a few times. The rearrangement joins TRBV12-3 or TRBV12-4 to TRBJ2-1; TRBD2 matches at 14 bases. This CDR3 spans 16 amino acids. V lost 5 bases and J lost 7; bases outside the gene matches: 7. The CDR3 DNA sequence: TGTGCCAGCAGTGCCCCGGGACTAGCGGGGGTAAATGAGCAGTTCTTC. Protein product: CASSAPGLAGVNEQFF.

This clonotype has a handful of counts. This CDR3 is CASSLMHLNQPQHF. The CDR3 DNA sequence: TGTGCCAGCAGTTTGATGCACCTTAATCAGCCCCAGCATTTT. The chain combines TRBV12-3 or TRBV12-4 with TRBJ1-5; D is unresolved. V was trimmed by 3 bases and J by 4 bases, leaving 10 bases between them. The length of the CDR3 is 14 residues.

This rearrangement joins TRBV27 to TRBJ1-1; perhaps TRBD1 as D (5 bases). The CDR3 totals 14 residues. Germline V CDR1 and CDR2: MNHEY, SMNVEV (reference sequence). The V gene lost 5 bases and the J gene lost 9 bases, with 19 bases spanning the gap. CDR3 region: CASSPAGGRAQAFF. The CDR3 DNA follows: TGTGCCAGCAGTCCAGCCGGGGGAAGGGCGCAAGCTTTCTTT.

CDR3 in amino acids: CASSQGSLGTGELFF. The DNA for the CDR3 is TGTGCCAGCAGCCAAGGTTCGCTGGGGACCGGGGAGCTGTTTTTT. The chain links TRBV3-1 to TRBJ2-2; no definite D call. The length of the CDR3 is 15 residues. Germline CDR1 LGHDT, CDR2 YNNKEL (reference sequence). The ends were cut back, 1 base at V and 5 bases at J, with 11 bases in the middle.

This clonotype was recorded a few times. J is TRBJ2-4 and V is TRBV2; 7 bases agree with TRBD2. V trimming: 9 bases; J trimming: 0 bases; junction bases outside the gene matches: 8. CDR1 and CDR2 from the germline V gene are SNHLY and FYNNEI. The CDR3 has 15 residues. The CDR3 nucleotides read TGTGCCAGTGGGAGGGGTCCACTAGCCAAAAACATTCAGTACTTC. Amino acid sequence: CASGRGPLAKNIQYF.

The chain links TRBV7-9 to TRBJ2-5; the match to TRBD1 covers 7 bases. Gene TRBJ2-1 matches the end of the DNA better, so the J call may be wrong. The V gene's germline CDR1 is SEHNR and CDR2 FQNEAQ (reference sequence). There are 15 residues in the CDR3. This CDR3 reads CASSVEGGLTGEQFF. For the CDR3, the DNA is TGTGCCAGCAGCGTAGAAGGGGGCCTCACCGGAGAGCAGTTCTTC.

The gene calls are TRBV20-1 and TRBJ2-5; D is possibly TRBD1 (5 bases). CDR1 is DFQATT and CDR2 is SNEGSKA in the germline V gene (reference sequence). There are 15 residues in the CDR3. Trimming removed 0 bases at V and 1 base at J, with 12 bases between. The CDR3 bases are TGCAGTGCTAGAGATCGAAGGGGATTCCAAGAGACCCAGTACTTC. Encoded protein: CSARDRRGFQETQYF.

This clonotype was detected a few times. This chain connects TRBV5-1 to TRBJ2-4; possible D gene TRBD2, 6 bases. This CDR3 is 14 amino acids long. Trimming cost V 1 base and J 8 bases, with 13 bases left between them. Germline values: CDR1 SGHRS, CDR2 YFSETQ. For the CDR3, the DNA is TGCGCCAGCAGCTTGACGCCCCCGGGGGACATTCAGTACTTC. This codes for CASSLTPPGDIQYF.

The rearrangement joins TRBV2 to TRBJ1-1; D is undetermined. From germline, CDR1 is SNHLY and CDR2 FYNNEI. The CDR3 has 11 amino acids. V lost 10 bases and J lost 4, with 10 bases in between. As DNA, the CDR3 is TGTGCCAAAGGACGGAGCACTGAAGCTTTCTTT. Translating gives CAKGRSTEAFF. The full variable domain, completed using reference TRBV2 and TRBJ1-1, is EPEVTQTPSHQVTQMGQEVILRCVPISNHLYFYWYRQILGQKVEFLVSFYNNEISEKSEIFDDQFSVERPDGSNFTLKIRSTKLEDSAMYFCAKGRSTEAFFGQGTRLTVV.

In its sample, this clonotype was seen a few times. J is TRBJ1-2 and V is TRBV3-1, with 8 bases matching TRBD1. CDR3 size: 15 residues. The germline V gene has CDR1 LGHDT and CDR2 YNNKEL (reference sequence). J gave up 4 bases and V 1 base, and 5 bases lay outside the gene matches. CDR3 nucleotide sequence: TGTGCCAGCAGCCAAGTCACAGGGGGATCCTATGGCTACACCTTC. Its translation: CASSQVTGGSYGYTF.

In its sample, this clonotype was seen a few times. CDR3 nucleotide sequence: TGCGCCAGCGGGACAGGCGGGAACACCGGGGAGCTGTTTTTT. It encodes CASGTGGNTGELFF. The rearrangement links TRBV5-1 to TRBJ2-2; 8 bases map to TRBD1. J lost 1 base, V lost 7 bases, and 3 bases had no gene match. The CDR3 is 14 residues long. Germline V gene sequence: CDR1 SGHRS, CDR2 YFSETQ.

This clonotype was seen more than once but under ten times. The junction does not match germline at one end; this may be a read error. The chain uses TRBV28 and TRBJ2-5; TRBD1 agrees at 10 bases. CDR3 size: 16 residues. Germline V gene data show CDR1 as MDHEN and CDR2 as SYDVKM. The CDR3 spells CASSPSGTGVEEIQYF. CDR3 DNA sequence: TGTGCCAGCAGTCCGTCCGGGACAGGGGTGGAAGAGATCCAGTACTTC. Based on the CDR3 plus reference TRBV28 and TRBJ2-5, the full variable domain is DVKVTQSSRYLVKRTGEKVFLECVQDMDHENMFWYRQDPGLGLRLIYFSYDVKMKEKGDIPEGYSVSREKKERFSLILESASTNQTSMYLCASSPSGTGVEEIQYFGPGTRLLVL.

This clonotype was seen more than once but under ten times. The CDR3 is CASSVGVGGGETQYF. The CDR3 DNA follows: TGTGCCAGCAGCGTAGGGGTCGGGGGAGGGGAGACCCAGTACTTC. V and J are TRBV9 and TRBJ2-5; 7 bases line up with TRBD2. J was trimmed by 5 bases and V by 0 bases; bases with no gene match: 7. The germline gives CDR1 SGDLS, CDR2 YYNGEE. The CDR3 is made up of 15 amino acids.

This clonotype turned up a few times. The V call is TRBV5-5, the J call TRBJ1-2, with 11 positions matching TRBD1. CDR1 is SGHKS, CDR2 YYEKEE, per germline (reference sequence). Germline trimming cut 4 bases from V and 7 bases from J; bases unmatched to any gene: 9. This CDR3 has 15 residues. The CDR3 loop is CASSVVDRGRFGYTF. The CDR3 DNA reads as TGTGCCAGCAGCGTGGTGGACAGGGGGCGTTTTGGCTACACCTTC. The variable domain in full, completed from reference TRBV5-5 and TRBJ1-2, reads DAGVTQSPTHLIKTRGQQVTLRCSPISGHKSVSWYQQVLGQGPQFIFQYYEKEERGRGNFPDRFSARQFPNYSSELNVNALLLGDSALYLCASSVVDRGRFGYTFGSGTRLTVV.

The J gene is TRBJ2-7, the V gene TRBV29-1; possibly TRBD1 for D (5 bases). V lost 5 bases to trimming and J lost 3 bases, with 11 bases between them. The CDR3 contains 12 residues. Per the germline V gene, CDR1 is SQVTM and CDR2 is ANQGSEA. CDR3 in amino acids: CSVRDRVYEQYF. The CDR3 nucleotides are TGCAGCGTTCGAGACAGAGTCTACGAGCAGTACTTC.

This clonotype has only a few counts. The rearrangement joins TRBV7-9 to TRBJ1-5, with D perhaps TRBD1 (6 bases). CDR1 and CDR2 from the germline V gene are SEHNR and FQNEAQ (reference sequence). Trimming left V 8 bases short and J 2 bases short, with 16 bases between. This CDR3 is 15 amino acids long. CDR3 in DNA: TGTGCCAGCTCCAAGAGCGGGGGCGGCAATCAGCCCCAGCATTTT. Protein: CASSKSGGGNQPQHF. The variable domain in full, completed from reference TRBV7-9 and TRBJ1-5, reads DTGVSQNPRHKITKRGQNVTFRCDPISEHNRLYWYRQTLGQGPEFLTYFQNEAQLEKSRLLSDRFSAERPKGSFSTLEIQRTEQGDSAMYLCASSKSGGGNQPQHFGDGTRLSIL.

This clonotype was counted a few times. This chain connects TRBV9 to TRBJ2-2; the match to TRBD2 covers 11 bases. Germline CDR1 reads SGDLS; CDR2 reads YYNGEE. The V gene end was trimmed by 2 bases and the J gene end by 6 bases; junction bases not matched to a gene: 3. The CDR3 consists of 15 residues. The CDR3 here is CASSVSGGAPGELFF. The CDR3 nucleotides are TGTGCCAGCAGCGTTAGCGGGGGGGCCCCCGGGGAGCTGTTTTTT.

The J gene is TRBJ1-5, the V gene TRBV15; perhaps TRBD1 as D (5 bases). Trimming left V 6 bases short and J 7 bases short, with 13 bases between. The CDR3 is made up of 13 amino acids. Per germline, CDR1 LNHNV and CDR2 YYDKDF (reference sequence). CDR3 nucleotide sequence: TGTGCCACCAGGAGGAGGGGTTTACAGCCCCAGCATTTT. Amino acids: CATRRRGLQPQHF.

The V and J genes are TRBV6-1 and TRBJ1-4, with D unclear. Germline CDR1 MNHNS, CDR2 SASEGT. The CDR3 has 13 amino acids. V lost 1 base, J lost 10 bases, and 10 bases lay in between. The CDR3, as DNA: TGTGCCAGCAGTGAAGAGGTCAGCCGAAAACTGTTTTTT. This encodes CASSEEVSRKLFF.

This clonotype was counted a single time. In nucleotides, the CDR3 is TGCAGTGCTAGAGATGGACTTTCAGCGACAGATACGCAGTATTTT. The encoded protein is CSARDGLSATDTQYF. This chain connects TRBV20-1 to TRBJ2-3; a possible D gene is TRBD2 (5 bases). The CDR3 is 15 amino acids. Per germline, CDR1 DFQATT and CDR2 SNEGSKA (reference sequence). V lost 0 bases and J 3 bases, leaving 13 bases between the germline ends.

Only a few counts were recorded for this clonotype. The CDR3 DNA follows: TGTGCCAGCAGCGCATACGGGACTAGCGGGGGGGCCTACAATGAGCAGTTCTTC. Protein sequence: CASSAYGTSGGAYNEQFF. This sequence joins TRBV7-3 and TRBJ2-1, with 16 bases lining up with TRBD2. This CDR3 has 18 residues. Trimming cost V 5 bases and J 2 bases; bases outside gene matches: 6. Germline V gives CDR1 SGHTA, CDR2 FQGTGA.

The gene calls are TRBV6-2 or TRBV6-3 and TRBJ2-2; D is unresolved. This CDR3 region has 15 residues. Germline loops: CDR1 MNHEY, CDR2 SVGEGT. The germline V and J ends were trimmed by 2 bases and 2 bases, with 9 bases remaining between them. The CDR3: CASSYQITNTGELFF. The CDR3 DNA reads as TGTGCCAGCAGTTACCAGATCACTAACACCGGGGAGCTGTTTTTT.

This clonotype showed up just a few times. The genes are TRBV3-1 and TRBJ2-2, with D unresolved. The CDR3 is 19 amino acids. V lost 0 bases, J lost 0 bases, and 17 bases lay in between. Germline V gene lookup returns CDR1 LGHDT and CDR2 YNNKEL (reference sequence). The CDR3 sequence: CASSQDLWPRRANTGELFF. The CDR3 DNA is TGTGCCAGCAGCCAAGATTTGTGGCCCCGACGGGCGAACACCGGGGAGCTGTTTTTT.

This clonotype was counted only a few times. The rearrangement links TRBV20-1 to TRBJ2-5; the D gene is possibly TRBD2 (6 bases). The CDR3 spans 14 residues. Trimming left V 3 bases short and J 7 bases short, with 18 bases between. Germline CDR1 is DFQATT and CDR2 is SNEGSKA (reference sequence). The CDR3 spells CSASMIQGLGTQYF. CDR3 DNA sequence: TGCAGTGCTAGTATGATCCAGGGACTTGGGACCCAGTACTTC.